One and the same sample provided the 26 T cell receptor beta chains below, sequenced in a study of blood T cell repertoires in COVID-19. The table came from immunoSEQ multiplex PCR; TCRdb's copy has only in-frame clones and leaves some out. The table includes some 70,000 clones, roughly 80% detected once. Input material: peripheral blood. The receptors here all came from a man older than 75 with acute or convalescent COVID-19.

This clone was counted between two and nine times. The J gene is TRBJ1-1, the V gene TRBV10-3, with 12 bases fitting TRBD1. Trimming cost V 5 bases and J 6 bases; bases outside gene matches: 7. The germline gives CDR1 ENHRY, CDR2 SYGVKD. This CDR3 is 15 amino acids long. CDR3 nucleotide sequence: TGTGCCATCAGTACGCCGGGACAGGGGGCGTCTGAAGCTTTCTTT. Its translation is CAISTPGQGASEAFF.

In this sample, this clone is medium-sized. The chain recombines TRBV28 with TRBJ1-2, with D uncertain. V was pared by 5 bases and J by 12 bases, with 19 bases between. Per germline, CDR1 MDHEN and CDR2 SYDVKM. This CDR3 has 13 residues. CDR3 bases: TGTGCCAGCAGTCTAGATCGGGGTCGTTCTGACACCTTC. This encodes CASSLDRGRSDTF.

The chain carries TRBV7-3 and TRBJ2-1, with D possibly matching TRBD2 (7 bases). The CDR3 length is 14 residues. Germline CDR1 SGHTA, CDR2 FQGTGA. Trimming shortened V by 5 bases and J by 5 bases, and 13 bases separated the two germline ends. CDR3 sequence reads: CASSPGGRNNEQFF. CDR3 nucleotides: TGTGCCAGCAGCCCCGGGGGGCGGAACAATGAGCAGTTCTTC.

The chain combines TRBV5-1 with TRBJ1-6, with D possibly TRBD1 on 5 matching bases. V lost 2 bases and J lost 7, with 13 bases in between. CDR1 is SGHRS and CDR2 is YFSETQ in the germline V gene. This CDR3 comprises 15 residues. The CDR3 is CASSFNTQGNSPLHF. CDR3 DNA sequence: TGCGCCAGCAGCTTTAACACCCAGGGAAATTCACCCCTCCACTTT.

The rearrangement uses TRBV7-2 and TRBJ1-3; TRBD1 matches 7 bases. J gave up 2 bases and V 4 bases, and 5 bases lay outside the gene matches. This CDR3 spans 15 amino acids. Per the germline V gene, CDR1 is SGHTA and CDR2 is FQGNSA. The DNA of the CDR3 is TGTGCCAGCAGCTCCAGAGGGGGCCCTGGAAACACCATATATTTT. This codes for CASSSRGGPGNTIYF.

The chain links TRBV7-2 to TRBJ1-2; 10 bases line up with TRBD1. The CDR3 has 16 residues. Germline CDR1 SGHTA, CDR2 FQGNSA. J was trimmed by 4 bases and V by 5 bases; bases with no gene match: 10. The CDR3 sequence: CASSPSGGTGAYGYTF. As DNA, the CDR3 is TGTGCCAGCAGCCCCAGCGGGGGGACAGGGGCCTATGGCTACACCTTC.

V is TRBV5-1 and J is TRBJ1-4; no definite D call. There are 16 residues in the CDR3. The germline V and J ends were trimmed by 3 bases and 7 bases, with 19 bases remaining between them. CDR1 is SGHRS and CDR2 is YFSETQ in the germline V gene. The CDR3 DNA follows: TGCGCCAGCAGCTCGTTGGAGGGTTTAAAGTCTGAAAAACTGTTTTTT. Encoded protein: CASSSLEGLKSEKLFF. Combining the CDR3 with reference TRBV5-1 and TRBJ1-4 gives the whole variable domain KAGVTQTPRYLIKTRGQQVTLSCSPISGHRSVSWYQQTPGQGLQFLFEYFSETQRNKGNFPGRFSGRQFSNSRSEMNVSTLELGDSALYLCASSSLEGLKSEKLFFGSGTQLSVL.

The chain has TRBV24-1 and TRBJ1-4, with D possibly TRBD1 on 5 matching bases. This CDR3 region has 15 residues. Germline V CDR1 and CDR2: KGHDR, SFDVKD. V was clipped by 5 bases and J by 5 bases, with 14 bases between them. The CDR3: CATSGGAGLNEKLFF. As DNA, the CDR3 is TGTGCCACCAGTGGTGGGGCAGGGCTAAATGAAAAACTGTTTTTT.

The gene calls are TRBV5-6 and TRBJ2-7; D unclear. Trimming shortened V by 2 bases and J by 4 bases, and 7 bases separated the two germline ends. Germline lookup yields CDR1 SGHDT and CDR2 YYEEEE. There are 12 residues in the CDR3. The CDR3 sequence is CASSFLRYEQYF. The CDR3 DNA sequence: TGTGCCAGCAGCTTCTTGAGATACGAGCAGTACTTC.

This chain connects TRBV28 to TRBJ1-1; D may be TRBD1 (5 bases). Trimming cost V 5 bases and J 5 bases, with 18 bases left between them. Germline CDR1 reads MDHEN; CDR2 reads SYDVKM. The CDR3 is 15 residues long. The CDR3 region has the DNA TGTGCCAGCAGTCGAGGGGAGGGAATGGAGACTGAAGCTTTCTTT. Amino acid sequence: CASSRGEGMETEAFF.

The chain uses TRBV5-8 and TRBJ1-1, with D perhaps TRBD1 (6 bases). CDR1 is SGHTS, CDR2 YDEGEE, per germline. There are 15 residues in the CDR3. Trimming shortened V by 4 bases and J by 3 bases, and 16 bases separated the two germline ends. This CDR3 is CASSVTQGRYTEAFF. CDR3 nucleotides: TGTGCCAGCAGCGTGACACAGGGTCGGTACACTGAAGCTTTCTTT.

The table lists this clone with a count of one. The CDR3, as DNA: TGTGCCAGCAGCTTCATGACAGGGGATACCGGGGAGCTGTTTTTT. Residues: CASSFMTGDTGELFF. The genes are TRBV7-8 and TRBJ2-2, with 8 nucleotides matching TRBD1. The CDR3 runs 15 residues. Germline CDR1 and CDR2: SGHVS and FQNEAQ. V was pared by 3 bases and J by 5 bases, with 5 bases of the junction left unmatched.

The chain recombines TRBV15 with TRBJ1-5; 7 positions match TRBD1. The V gene end was trimmed by 0 bases and the J gene end by 9 bases; junction bases not matched to a gene: 2. The CDR3 is 13 amino acids. CDR1 LNHNV and CDR2 YYDKDF come from the germline V gene (reference sequence). The DNA of the CDR3 is TGTGCCACCAGCAGAGAAGGGGACAGGCCCCAGCATTTT. It codes for CATSREGDRPQHF.

This chain joins TRBV19 and TRBJ1-2, with 7 bases matching TRBD1. The CDR3 covers 15 residues. The germline V gene has CDR1 LNHDA and CDR2 SQIVND (reference sequence). Trimming at V came to 1 base and at J to 3 bases, leaving 5 bases not matched to a gene. CDR3 nucleotides: TGTGCCAGTAGTATAGTTCCGGGACAGTACTATGGCTACACCTTC. It is translated as CASSIVPGQYYGYTF. Filled out from reference TRBV19 and TRBJ1-2, the complete variable domain reads DGGITQSPKYLFRKEGQNVTLSCEQNLNHDAMYWYRQDPGQGLRLIYYSQIVNDFQKGDIAEGYSVSREKKESFPLTVTSAQKNPTAFYLCASSIVPGQYYGYTFGSGTRLTVV.

This rearrangement joins TRBV27 to TRBJ1-6, with 8 positions matching TRBD1. The germline gives CDR1 MNHEY, CDR2 SMNVEV (reference sequence). V shed 5 bases and J 7 bases; nucleotides not matched to a gene: 7. The CDR3 sequence is 15 residues long. The DNA for the CDR3 is TGTGCCAGCAGTAGCGACAGGGGTGGCAATTCACCCCTCCACTTT. Translation gives CASSSDRGGNSPLHF.

This clone has a handful of counts. The chain couples TRBV7-9 to TRBJ2-5, with D possibly being TRBD2 (5 bases). Per the germline V gene, CDR1 is SEHNR and CDR2 is FQNEAQ (reference sequence). Trimming shortened V by 0 bases and J by 5 bases, and 10 bases separated the two germline ends. CDR3 size: 14 residues. Here the CDR3 reads CASSLAMGGETQYF. In DNA form, the CDR3 reads TGTGCCAGCAGCTTAGCGATGGGCGGGGAGACCCAGTACTTC.

This chain's CDR3 is CASSFGQGYTF. As DNA, the CDR3 is TGTGCCAGCAGCTTTGGACAGGGCTACACCTTC. This chain joins TRBV5-6 and TRBJ1-2, with D tentatively TRBD1 (6 bases). The CDR3 runs 11 residues. Per germline, CDR1 SGHDT and CDR2 YYEEEE. Trimming left V 2 bases short and J 8 bases short, with 7 bases between.

The chain employs TRBV6-5 and TRBJ1-1; no clear D gene. Per the germline V gene, CDR1 is MNHEY and CDR2 is SVGAGI. The CDR3 extends over 13 amino acids. Between the trimmed V and J ends, which lost 2 bases and 3 bases, there was a span of 7 bases. This CDR3 reads CASSYKRDTEAFF. CDR3 bases: TGTGCCAGCAGTTACAAGAGGGACACTGAAGCTTTCTTT.

The chain links TRBV7-2 to TRBJ1-1; D not certain. Germline CDR1 and CDR2: SGHTA and FQGNSA. The CDR3 extends over 16 amino acids. Trimming stripped 1 base from V and 4 bases from J, with 16 bases between. The CDR3 sequence is CASSLVGGLSATEAFF. CDR3 bases: TGTGCCAGCAGCTTAGTGGGTGGACTCTCCGCCACTGAAGCTTTCTTT.

DNA of the CDR3: TGCGCCAGCAGCCCTCTAGGAGGCGACGGGGAGCTGTTTTTT. The encoded protein is CASSPLGGDGELFF. J is TRBJ2-2 and V is TRBV5-1, with a weak D call TRBD2 (5 bases). Trimming took off 4 bases at V and 7 bases at J, with 14 bases between the two ends. Germline V gene lookup returns CDR1 SGHRS and CDR2 YFSETQ. This CDR3 region has 14 residues.

V and J are TRBV6-2 or TRBV6-3 and TRBJ2-2; the match to TRBD1 covers 7 bases. The V and J ends lost 5 bases and 10 bases, in that order; junction bases with no gene match: 7. The CDR3 spans 13 residues. In germline, CDR1 is MNHEY, CDR2 SVGEGT. The CDR3 here is CASSRDSPTELFF. The CDR3 DNA follows: TGTGCCAGCAGTCGGGACAGCCCAACGGAGCTGTTTTTT.

This clone turned up a few times. V gene TRBV5-5 combines with J gene TRBJ1-5, with 7 bases aligning to TRBD1. The germline V gene has CDR1 SGHKS and CDR2 YYEKEE (reference sequence). Trimming at V came to 5 bases and at J to 0 bases, leaving 5 bases not matched to a gene. The CDR3 has 15 amino acids. The CDR3 bases are TGTGCCAGCAGGGAACAGGGGAATAGCAATCAGCCCCAGCATTTT. Translation: CASREQGNSNQPQHF.

V and J are TRBV11-3 and TRBJ2-5; possible D gene TRBD1, 6 bases. The CDR3 has 13 residues. The germline V gene has CDR1 SGHNT and CDR2 YENEEA. V shed 1 base and J shed 4 bases, with 7 bases lying between them. CDR3 sequence (DNA): TGTGCCAGCAGCTTAGGAGGGGGAGAGACCCAGTACTTC. This encodes CASSLGGGETQYF.

The chain joins TRBV4-3 to TRBJ1-3, with D tentatively TRBD1 (6 bases). V gave up 2 bases and J gave up 2 bases, with 16 bases separating them. The CDR3 runs 17 residues. Germline V gene data show CDR1 as LGHNA and CDR2 as YSLEER. CDR3 in amino acids: CASSQRGYLTPGNTIYF. The CDR3 DNA is TGCGCCAGCAGCCAAAGGGGGTACCTTACCCCTGGAAACACCATATATTTT.

This chain connects TRBV5-1 to TRBJ2-7; D is perhaps TRBD2 (5 bases). This CDR3 has 15 amino acids. The V and J ends lost 0 bases and 0 bases respectively, with 10 bases between them. Per germline, CDR1 SGHRS and CDR2 YFSETQ. Here the CDR3 reads CASSLGVGSSYEQYF. The CDR3, as DNA: TGCGCCAGCAGCTTGGGAGTAGGGAGCTCCTACGAGCAGTACTTC.

The chain combines TRBV19 with TRBJ1-2, with 7 bases aligning to TRBD1. J lost 2 bases, V lost 5 bases, and 8 bases had no gene match. CDR1 LNHDA and CDR2 SQIVND come from the germline V gene (reference sequence). The CDR3 spans 15 residues. CDR3 amino acids: CASSSYGTANYGYTF. The CDR3 nucleotides read TGTGCCAGTAGTTCATACGGGACAGCGAACTATGGCTACACCTTC.